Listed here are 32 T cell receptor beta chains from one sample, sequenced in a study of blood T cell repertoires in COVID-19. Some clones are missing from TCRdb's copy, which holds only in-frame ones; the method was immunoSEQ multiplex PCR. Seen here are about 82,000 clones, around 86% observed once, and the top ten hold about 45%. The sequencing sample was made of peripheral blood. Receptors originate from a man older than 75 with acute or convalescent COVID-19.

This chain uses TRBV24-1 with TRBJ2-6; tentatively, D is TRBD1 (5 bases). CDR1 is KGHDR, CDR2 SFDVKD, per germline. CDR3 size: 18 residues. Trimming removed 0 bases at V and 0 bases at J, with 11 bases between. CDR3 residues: CATSDLPQGRSGANVLTF. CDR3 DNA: TGTGCCACCAGTGATTTGCCGCAGGGTCGCTCTGGGGCCAACGTCCTGACTTTC.

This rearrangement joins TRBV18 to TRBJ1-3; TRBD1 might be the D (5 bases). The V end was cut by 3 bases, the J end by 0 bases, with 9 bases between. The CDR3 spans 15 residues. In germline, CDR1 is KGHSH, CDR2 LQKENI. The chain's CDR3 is CASSPTGGSGNTIYF. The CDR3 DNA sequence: TGTGCCAGCTCACCTACCGGGGGCTCTGGAAACACCATATATTTT. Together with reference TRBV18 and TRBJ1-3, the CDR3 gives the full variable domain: NAGVMQNPRHLVRRRGQEARLRCSPMKGHSHVYWYRQLPEEGLKFMVYLQKENIIDESGMPKERFSAEFPKEGPSILRIQQVVRGDSAAYFCASSPTGGSGNTIYFGEGSWLTVV.

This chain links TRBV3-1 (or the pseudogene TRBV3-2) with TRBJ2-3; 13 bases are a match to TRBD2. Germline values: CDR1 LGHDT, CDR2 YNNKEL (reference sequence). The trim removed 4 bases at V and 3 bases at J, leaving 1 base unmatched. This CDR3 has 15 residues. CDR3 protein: CASSRTSGSTDTQYF. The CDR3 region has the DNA TGTGCCAGCAGCCGGACTAGCGGGAGTACAGATACGCAGTATTTT.

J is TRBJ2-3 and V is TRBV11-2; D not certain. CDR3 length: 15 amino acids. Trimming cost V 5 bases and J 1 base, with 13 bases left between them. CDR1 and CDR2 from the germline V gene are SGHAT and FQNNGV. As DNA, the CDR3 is TGTGCCAGCAGCGCTAGAGAATTGGGCACAGATACGCAGTATTTT. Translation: CASSARELGTDTQYF.

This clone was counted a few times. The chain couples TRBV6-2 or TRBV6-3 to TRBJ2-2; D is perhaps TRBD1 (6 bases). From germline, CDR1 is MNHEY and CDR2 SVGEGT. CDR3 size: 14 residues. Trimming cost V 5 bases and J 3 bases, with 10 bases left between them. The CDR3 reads CASSAGAHTGELFF. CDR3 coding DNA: TGTGCCAGCAGTGCAGGGGCGCACACCGGGGAGCTGTTTTTT.

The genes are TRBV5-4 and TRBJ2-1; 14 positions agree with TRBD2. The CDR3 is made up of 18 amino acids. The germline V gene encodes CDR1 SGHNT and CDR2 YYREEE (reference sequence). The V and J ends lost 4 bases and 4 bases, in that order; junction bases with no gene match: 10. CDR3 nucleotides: TGTGCCAGCAGCGCGGGACTAGCGGGAGCCGGGGTTTACAATGAGCAGTTCTTC. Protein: CASSAGLAGAGVYNEQFF. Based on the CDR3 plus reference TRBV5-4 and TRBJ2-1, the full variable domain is ETGVTQSPTHLIKTRGQQVTLRCSSQSGHNTVSWYQQALGQGPQFIFQYYREEENGRGNFPPRFSGLQFPNYSSELNVNALELDDSALYLCASSAGLAGAGVYNEQFFGPGTRLTVL.

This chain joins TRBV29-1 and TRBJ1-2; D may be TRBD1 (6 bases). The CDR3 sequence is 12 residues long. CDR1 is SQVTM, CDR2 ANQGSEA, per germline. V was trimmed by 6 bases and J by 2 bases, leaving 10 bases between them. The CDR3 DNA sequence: TGCAGCGTCGTGGGGACAAACTATGGCTACACCTTC. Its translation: CSVVGTNYGYTF.

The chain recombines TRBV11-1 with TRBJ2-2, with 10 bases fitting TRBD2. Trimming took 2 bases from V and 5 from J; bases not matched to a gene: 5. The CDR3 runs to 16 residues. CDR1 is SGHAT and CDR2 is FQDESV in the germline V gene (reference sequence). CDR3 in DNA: TGTGCCAGCAGCTTACGAGCGGGAGGGCCGACCGGGGAGCTGTTTTTT. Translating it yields CASSLRAGGPTGELFF. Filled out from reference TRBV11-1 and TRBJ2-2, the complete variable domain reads EAEVAQSPRYKITEKSQAVAFWCDPISGHATLYWYRQILGQGPELLVQFQDESVVDDSQLPKDRFSAERLKGVDSTLKIQPAELGDSAMYLCASSLRAGGPTGELFFGEGSRLTVL.

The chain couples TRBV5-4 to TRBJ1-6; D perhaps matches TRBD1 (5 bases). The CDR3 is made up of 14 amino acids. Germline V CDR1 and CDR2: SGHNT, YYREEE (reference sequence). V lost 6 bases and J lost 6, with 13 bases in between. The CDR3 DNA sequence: TGTGCCAGCAACGTCGACAGAGTTAATTCACCCCTCCACTTT. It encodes CASNVDRVNSPLHF.

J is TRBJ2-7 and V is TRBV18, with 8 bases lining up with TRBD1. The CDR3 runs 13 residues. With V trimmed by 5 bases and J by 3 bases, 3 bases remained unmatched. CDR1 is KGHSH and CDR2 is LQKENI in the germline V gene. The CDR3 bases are TGTGCCAGCTCAACCGGGACAGGCTACGAGCAGTACTTC. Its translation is CASSTGTGYEQYF.

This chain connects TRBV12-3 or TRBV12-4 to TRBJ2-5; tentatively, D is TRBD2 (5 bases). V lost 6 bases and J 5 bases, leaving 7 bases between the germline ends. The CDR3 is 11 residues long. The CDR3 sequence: CASSRRETQYF. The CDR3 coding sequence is TGTGCCAGCAGCCGGAGGGAGACCCAGTACTTC.

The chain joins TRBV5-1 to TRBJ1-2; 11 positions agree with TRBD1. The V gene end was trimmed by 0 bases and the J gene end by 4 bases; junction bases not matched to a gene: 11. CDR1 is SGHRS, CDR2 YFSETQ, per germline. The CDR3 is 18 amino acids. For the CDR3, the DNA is TGCGCCAGCAGCTTGGAACATCCGGACAGGGGGCGGGGCTATGGCTACACCTTC. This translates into CASSLEHPDRGRGYGYTF.

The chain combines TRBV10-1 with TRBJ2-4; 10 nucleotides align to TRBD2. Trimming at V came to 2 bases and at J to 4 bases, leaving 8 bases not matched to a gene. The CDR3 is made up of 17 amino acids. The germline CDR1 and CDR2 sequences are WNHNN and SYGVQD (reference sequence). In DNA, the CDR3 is TGCGCCAGCAGTGAGAGGGGTAGCGGGAGGAAAAAAAACATTCAGTACTTC. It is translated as CASSERGSGRKKNIQYF.

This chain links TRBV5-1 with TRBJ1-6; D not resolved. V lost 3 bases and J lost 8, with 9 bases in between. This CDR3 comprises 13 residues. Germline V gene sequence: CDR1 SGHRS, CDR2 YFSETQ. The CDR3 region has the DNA TGCGCCAGCAGCTCAGTTCCCGATTCACCCCTCCACTTT. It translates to CASSSVPDSPLHF.

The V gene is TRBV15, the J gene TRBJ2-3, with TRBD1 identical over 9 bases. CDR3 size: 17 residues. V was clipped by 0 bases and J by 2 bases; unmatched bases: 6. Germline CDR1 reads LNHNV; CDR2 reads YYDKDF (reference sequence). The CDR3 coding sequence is TGTGCCACCAGCAGAGATGCGGGGACAGGGTCCACAGATACGCAGTATTTT. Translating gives CATSRDAGTGSTDTQYF.

The CDR3 sequence is CASSLEEINTEAFF. CDR3 in DNA: TGTGCCAGCAGCTTAGAAGAGATAAACACTGAAGCTTTCTTT. This sequence joins TRBV7-9 and TRBJ1-1; D remains ambiguous. With 1 base removed from V and 2 bases from J, the gap between germline ends came to 8 bases. This CDR3 region has 14 residues. From germline, CDR1 is SEHNR and CDR2 FQNEAQ (reference sequence).

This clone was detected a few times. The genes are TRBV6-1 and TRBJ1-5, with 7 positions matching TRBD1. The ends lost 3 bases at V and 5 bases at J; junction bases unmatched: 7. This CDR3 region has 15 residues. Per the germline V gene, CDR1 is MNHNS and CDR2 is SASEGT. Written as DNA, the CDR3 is TGTGCCAGCAGTGATGACAGGGAATGGGATCAGCCCCAGCATTTT. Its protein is CASSDDREWDQPQHF.

The CDR3 spells CASSGRVQETQYF. The CDR3 DNA is TGTGCCAGCAGTGGGAGGGTCCAAGAGACCCAGTACTTC. J is TRBJ2-5 and V is TRBV2; D possibly corresponds to TRBD2 (6 bases). The V end lost 4 bases, the J end lost 1 base, and 7 bases lay between the germline ends. Germline V lookup: CDR1 SNHLY, CDR2 FYNNEI. The CDR3 has 13 amino acids.

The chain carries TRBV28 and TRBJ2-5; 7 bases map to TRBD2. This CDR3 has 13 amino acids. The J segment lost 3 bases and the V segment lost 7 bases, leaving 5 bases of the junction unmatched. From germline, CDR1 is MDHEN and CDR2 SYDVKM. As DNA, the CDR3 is TGTGCCAGCAAAACGGGAGGAAAAGAGACCCAGTACTTC. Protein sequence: CASKTGGKETQYF.

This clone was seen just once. The CDR3 DNA reads TGTGCCAGCAGCTTAGCCCTGGGGGCGGGCGAGCAGTACTTC. Protein sequence: CASSLALGAGEQYF. The chain has TRBV11-2 and TRBJ2-7, with D perhaps matching TRBD1 (6 bases). Germline V gene lookup returns CDR1 SGHAT and CDR2 FQNNGV. V lost 1 base and J lost 6, with 13 bases in between. CDR3 length equals 14 residues.

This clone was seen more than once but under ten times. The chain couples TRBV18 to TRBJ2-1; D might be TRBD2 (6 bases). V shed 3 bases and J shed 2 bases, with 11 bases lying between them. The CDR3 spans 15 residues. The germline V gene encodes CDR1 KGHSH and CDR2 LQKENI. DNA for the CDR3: TGTGCCAGCTCACCGACCCGACTAGCCTACAATGAGCAGTTCTTC. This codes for CASSPTRLAYNEQFF.

This CDR3 reads CASSSPGGQGAYNEQFF. CDR3 in DNA: TGCGCCAGCAGCTCTCCAGGGGGACAGGGGGCCTACAATGAGCAGTTCTTC. The chain couples TRBV5-1 to TRBJ2-1, with TRBD1 matching over 11 bases. Germline CDR1 is SGHRS and CDR2 is YFSETQ. The length of the CDR3 is 17 residues. J lost 2 bases, V lost 3 bases, and 7 bases had no gene match.

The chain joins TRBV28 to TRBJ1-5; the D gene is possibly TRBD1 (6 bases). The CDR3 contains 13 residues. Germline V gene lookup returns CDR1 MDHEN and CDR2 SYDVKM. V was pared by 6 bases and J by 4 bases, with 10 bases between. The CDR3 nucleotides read TGTGCCAGCAGCGGACAGCCTAATCAGCCCCAGCATTTT. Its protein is CASSGQPNQPQHF.

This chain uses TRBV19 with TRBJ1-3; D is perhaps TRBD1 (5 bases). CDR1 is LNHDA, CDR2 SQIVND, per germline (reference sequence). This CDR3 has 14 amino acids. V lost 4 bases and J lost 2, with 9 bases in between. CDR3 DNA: TGTGCCAGTAGTACCCAACAGGCTGGAAACACCATATATTTT. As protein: CASSTQQAGNTIYF.

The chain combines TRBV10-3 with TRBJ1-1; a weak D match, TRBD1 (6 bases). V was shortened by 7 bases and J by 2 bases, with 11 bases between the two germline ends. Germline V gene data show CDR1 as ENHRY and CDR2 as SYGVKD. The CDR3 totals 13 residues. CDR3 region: CAIKGTSNTEAFF. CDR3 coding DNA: TGTGCCATCAAGGGGACATCAAACACTGAAGCTTTCTTT.

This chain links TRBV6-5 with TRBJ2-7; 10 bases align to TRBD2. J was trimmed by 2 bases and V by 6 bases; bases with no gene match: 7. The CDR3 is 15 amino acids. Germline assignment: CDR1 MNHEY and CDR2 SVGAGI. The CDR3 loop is CASSSTGTSAYEQYF. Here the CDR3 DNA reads TGTGCCAGCAGCTCCACCGGGACTAGCGCCTACGAGCAGTACTTC.

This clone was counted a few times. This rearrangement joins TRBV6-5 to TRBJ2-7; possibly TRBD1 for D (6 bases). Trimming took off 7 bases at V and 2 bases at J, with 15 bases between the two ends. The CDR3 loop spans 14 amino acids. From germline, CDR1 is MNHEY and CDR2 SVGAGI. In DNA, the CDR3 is TGTGCCAGCAAGTACAGGGCTACCACCTACGAGCAGTACTTC. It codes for CASKYRATTYEQYF.

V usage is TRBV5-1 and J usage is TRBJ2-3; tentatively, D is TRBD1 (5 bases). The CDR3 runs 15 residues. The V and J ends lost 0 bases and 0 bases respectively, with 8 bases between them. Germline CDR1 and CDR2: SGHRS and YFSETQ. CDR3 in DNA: TGCGCCAGCAGCTTGGACAGGCCTAGCACAGATACGCAGTATTTT. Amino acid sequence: CASSLDRPSTDTQYF.

CDR3 in DNA: TGTGCCAGCAGCTTGGAGGTTGGTCATTCACCCCTCCACTTT. Its protein product is CASSLEVGHSPLHF. V gene TRBV7-9 combines with J gene TRBJ1-6; no reliable D call. CDR1 is SEHNR, CDR2 FQNEAQ, per germline (reference sequence). The V and J ends lost 3 bases and 8 bases respectively, with 11 bases between them. The CDR3 spans 14 residues.

The CDR3 DNA follows: TGCGCCAGCAGCTTAGGGGCCCGCACCCAAGAGACCCAGTACTTC. Amino acid sequence: CASSLGARTQETQYF. V and J are TRBV5-1 and TRBJ2-5, with D tentatively TRBD1 (5 bases). The CDR3 has 15 residues. The germline V and J ends were trimmed by 2 bases and 1 base, with 12 bases remaining between them. Looked up from germline, CDR1 is SGHRS and CDR2 is YFSETQ.

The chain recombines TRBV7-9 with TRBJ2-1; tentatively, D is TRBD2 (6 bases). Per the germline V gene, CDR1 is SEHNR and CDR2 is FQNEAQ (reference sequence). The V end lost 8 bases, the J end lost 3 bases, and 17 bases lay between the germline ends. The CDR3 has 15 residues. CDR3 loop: CASPGGLGVYNEQFF. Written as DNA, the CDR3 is TGTGCCAGCCCTGGAGGGCTAGGGGTCTACAATGAGCAGTTCTTC.

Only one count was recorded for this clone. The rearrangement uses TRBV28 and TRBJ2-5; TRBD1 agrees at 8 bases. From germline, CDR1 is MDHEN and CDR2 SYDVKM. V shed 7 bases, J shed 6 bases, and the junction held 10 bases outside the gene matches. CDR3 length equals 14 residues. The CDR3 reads CASTRTGTGQTQYF. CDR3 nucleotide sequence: TGTGCCAGCACCAGGACAGGGACGGGACAGACCCAGTACTTC.